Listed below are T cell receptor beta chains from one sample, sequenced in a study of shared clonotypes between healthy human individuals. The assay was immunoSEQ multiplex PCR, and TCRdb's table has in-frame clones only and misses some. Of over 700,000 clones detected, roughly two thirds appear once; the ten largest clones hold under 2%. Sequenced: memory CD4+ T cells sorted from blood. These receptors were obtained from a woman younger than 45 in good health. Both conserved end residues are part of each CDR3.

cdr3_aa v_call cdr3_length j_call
CASSQFQGGRRQPQHF TRBV28 16 TRBJ1-5
CASSPEADRTYGYTF TRBV18 15 TRBJ1-2
CASRGQGATDTQYF TRBV27 14 TRBJ2-3
CASSWGGVSGNTIYF TRBV5-6 15 TRBJ1-3
CASSQEGLSIYNEQFF TRBV4-1 16 TRBJ2-1
CSAGRNYEQYF TRBV20-1 11 TRBJ2-7
CSATVDTQYF TRBV20-1 10 TRBJ2-5
CASSGIAGGVNIQYF TRBV5-1 15 TRBJ2-4
CASSGQGAPDTQYF TRBV6-1 14 TRBJ2-3
CASSLASTVAADTQYF TRBV11-2 16 TRBJ2-3
CASSPTLNTEAFF TRBV18 13 TRBJ1-1
CASTGGRTTDTQYF TRBV19 14 TRBJ2-3
CASSPRDFLGELFF TRBV7-8 14 TRBJ2-2
CASSMEGLAGGLEQFF TRBV19 16 TRBJ2-1
CASSLSTLYGYTF TRBV7-8 13 TRBJ1-2
CASSHGRGGYTF TRBV6-5 12 TRBJ1-2
CASSSGTGTYEQYF TRBV19 14 TRBJ2-7
CASSEFGDTEQFF TRBV6-1 13 TRBJ2-1
CASSEPTGDSTDTQYF TRBV7-9 16 TRBJ2-3
CASSGIGATGRSGNTIYF TRBV25-1 18 TRBJ1-3
CASRPTSGIPYEQYF TRBV6-5 15 TRBJ2-7
CASSLTSGIDGEQFF TRBV27 15 TRBJ2-1
CASGPGGSHTGELFF TRBV5-1 15 TRBJ2-2
CASSLTGASTDTQYF TRBV5-1 15 TRBJ2-3
CASSLSRQAIADTQYF TRBV11-1 16 TRBJ2-3
CASKSFLPEQYF TRBV28 12 TRBJ2-7
CASSLGGARIGEAFF TRBV11-2 15 TRBJ1-1
CASSTALAADTGELFF TRBV19 16 TRBJ2-2
CASSLLDNSYEQYF TRBV5-6 14 TRBJ2-7
CASSKLVSPINEQFF TRBV6-5 15 TRBJ2-1
CASSLVTGFTYEQYF TRBV7-2 15 TRBJ2-7
CASSYSMAGNHEQYF TRBV6-5 15 TRBJ2-7
CASRADRGSNQPQHF TRBV27 15 TRBJ1-5
CASSGESETQYF TRBV18 12 TRBJ2-5
CASSQGGLAGGPDTQYF TRBV4-1 17 TRBJ2-3
CASSSGTSTDTQYF TRBV9 14 TRBJ2-3
CATSRSRGGYGYTF TRBV15 14 TRBJ1-2
CASSLSRAASSYNEQFF TRBV27 17 TRBJ2-1
CASRGQLTDTQYF TRBV6-5 13 TRBJ2-3
CASSQGLSNTHSNEQFF TRBV14 17 TRBJ2-1
CASSEGVTGPNQPQHF TRBV6-1 16 TRBJ1-5
CASSLRAGSDTQYF TRBV7-9 14 TRBJ2-3
CASSRQGSTDTQYF TRBV5-8 14 TRBJ2-3